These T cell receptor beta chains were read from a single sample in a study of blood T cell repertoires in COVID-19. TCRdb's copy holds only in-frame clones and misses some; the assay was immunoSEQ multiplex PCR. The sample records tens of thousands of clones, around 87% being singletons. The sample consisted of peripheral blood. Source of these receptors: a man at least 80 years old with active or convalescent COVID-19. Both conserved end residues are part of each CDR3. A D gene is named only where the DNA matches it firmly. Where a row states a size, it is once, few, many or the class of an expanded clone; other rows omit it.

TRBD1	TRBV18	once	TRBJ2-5	CASSPGGQGTVKTQYF	TGTGCCAGCTCACCGGGGGGACAGGGGACGGTGAAGACCCAGTACTTC
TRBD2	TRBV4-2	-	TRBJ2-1	CASSQDSSGGFRSDEQFF	TGTGCCAGCAGCCAAGATTCTAGCGGGGGCTTCAGGAGCGATGAGCAGTTCTTC
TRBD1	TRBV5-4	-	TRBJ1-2	CASSASTGKNYGYTF	TGTGCCAGCAGCGCATCGACAGGGAAAAACTATGGCTACACCTTC
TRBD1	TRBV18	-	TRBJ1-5	CASSPGTGERAQHF	TGTGCCAGCTCACCAGGGACAGGGGAGAGGGCCCAGCATTTT
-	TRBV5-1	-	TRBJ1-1	CASSLVLTEYTEAFF	TGCGCCAGCAGCTTGGTGCTAACCGAGTACACTGAAGCTTTCTTT
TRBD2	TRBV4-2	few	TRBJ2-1	CASSQVTSGDSYNEQFF	TGTGCCAGCAGCCAAGTGACTAGCGGGGATTCCTACAATGAGCAGTTCTTC
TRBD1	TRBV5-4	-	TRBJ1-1	CASSSDTGGNTEAFF	TGTGCCAGCAGCTCCGACACAGGGGGCAACACTGAAGCTTTCTTT
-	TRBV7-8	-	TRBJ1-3	CASSLNNIQGSGNTIYF	TGTGCCAGCAGCTTAAACAACATACAGGGCTCTGGAAACACCATATATTTT
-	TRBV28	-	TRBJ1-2	CASSLGGSTANYGYTF	TGTGCCAGCAGTTTAGGGGGGAGCACTGCTAACTATGGCTACACCTTC
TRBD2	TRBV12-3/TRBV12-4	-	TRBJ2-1	CASSRALAHEQFF	TGTGCCAGCAGTCGAGCACTAGCGCATGAGCAGTTCTTC
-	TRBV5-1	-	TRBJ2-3	CASSLDGGRGTDTQYF	TGCGCCAGCAGCTTGGACGGGGGACGGGGCACAGATACGCAGTATTTT
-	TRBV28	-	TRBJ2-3	CASISTRTDTQYF	TGTGCCAGCATTTCGACTCGCACAGATACGCAGTATTTT
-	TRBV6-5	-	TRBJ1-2	CATYSGYGYTF	TGTGCTACCTACTCCGGTTATGGCTACACCTTC
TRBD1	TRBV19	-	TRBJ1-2	CASRQGGYGYTF	TGTGCCAGCCGACAGGGTGGGTATGGCTACACCTTC
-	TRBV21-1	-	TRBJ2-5	CASSKRQAGVETQYF	TGTGCCAGCAGCAAAAGGCAAGCGGGAGTGGAGACCCAGTACTTC